This T cell receptor (beta chain) was captured in a study of T cell responses to AZD1222 COVID-19 vaccine. Trimming took off 2 bases at V and 0 bases at J, with 11 bases between the two ends. The CDR3 sequence is 15 residues long. The germline gives CDR1 SQVTM, CDR2 ANQGSEA. Sequencing used immunoSEQ multiplex PCR; TCRdb keeps in-frame clones, though not all of them. This sample carries 90,000 to 110,000 clones, around 87% of them seen once, and the ten largest clones take about 4.6%. Study outcomes and limitations: There were mostly white British donors and more females than males, and clonal diversity was possibly underestimated. Spike-specific TCR breadth and depth went up after people got two AZD1222 doses. Among vaccine-associated CD4 TCRs, coverage spanned spike, with dominance at 160-218 and 743-854.

Regarding this clone: Its target is unknown.

The V and J genes are TRBV29-1 and TRBJ1-3; TRBD1 is a possible D gene (6 bases). The source of this sequence is an adult who received the AZD1222 COVID-19 vaccine. Sequencing used peripheral blood, obtained 28 days after the second AZD1222 dose. CDR3 amino acids: CSVEPRGISGNTIYF. The CDR3 DNA reads as TGCAGCGTTGAACCCAGGGGTATCTCTGGAAACACCATATATTTT.